The subject of this entry is one TCR beta chain. This specimen comes from a study of cytomegalovirus exposure and HLA in healthy donors. V shed 1 base and J shed 5 bases, with 21 bases lying between them. Germline-derived CDR1 and CDR2 are SGHDN and FVKESK. The CDR3 consists of 18 residues. In the PCR, 60 Vbeta and 13 Jbeta primers were used. Produced via immunoSEQ multiplex PCR; TCRdb's table is partial and in-frame only. The sample holds 180,000 or so clones; around 76% are singletons and the top ten take 1.5% to 1.9%. Sequencing used PBMCs. The chain links TRBV14 to TRBJ2-1; possible D gene TRBD2, 6 bases. The receptor comes from a man aged 35-49 years in good health and CMV-seronegative. The CDR3 DNA sequence: TGTGCCAGCAGCCAAGCCCGACGACTAGTTTTATCCCACAATGAGCAGTTCTTC. Protein sequence: CASSQARRLVLSHNEQFF. Full variable domain (missing parts from reference TRBV14 and TRBJ2-1): EAGVTQFPSHSVIEKGQTVTLRCDPISGHDNLYWYRRVMGKEIKFLLHFVKESKQDESGMPNNRFLAERTGGTYSTLKVQPAELEDSGVYFCASSQARRLVLSHNEQFFGPGTRLTVL.